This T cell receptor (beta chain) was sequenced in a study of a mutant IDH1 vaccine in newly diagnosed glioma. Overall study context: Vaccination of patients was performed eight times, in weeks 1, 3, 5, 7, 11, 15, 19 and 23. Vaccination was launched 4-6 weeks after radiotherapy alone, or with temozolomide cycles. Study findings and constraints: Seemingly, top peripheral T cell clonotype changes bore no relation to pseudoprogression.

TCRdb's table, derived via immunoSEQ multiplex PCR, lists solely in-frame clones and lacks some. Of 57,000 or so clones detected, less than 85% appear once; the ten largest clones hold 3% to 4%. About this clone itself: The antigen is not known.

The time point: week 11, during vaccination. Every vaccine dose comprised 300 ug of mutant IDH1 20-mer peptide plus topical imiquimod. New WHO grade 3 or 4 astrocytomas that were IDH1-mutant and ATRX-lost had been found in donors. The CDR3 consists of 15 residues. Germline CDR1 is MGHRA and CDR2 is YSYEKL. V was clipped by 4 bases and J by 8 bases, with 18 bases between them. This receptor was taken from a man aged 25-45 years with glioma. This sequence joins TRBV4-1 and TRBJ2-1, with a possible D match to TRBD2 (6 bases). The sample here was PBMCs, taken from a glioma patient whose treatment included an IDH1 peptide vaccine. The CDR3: CASSPTTGELDEQFF. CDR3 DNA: TGCGCCAGCAGCCCTACAACGGGGGAGTTAGATGAGCAGTTCTTC.